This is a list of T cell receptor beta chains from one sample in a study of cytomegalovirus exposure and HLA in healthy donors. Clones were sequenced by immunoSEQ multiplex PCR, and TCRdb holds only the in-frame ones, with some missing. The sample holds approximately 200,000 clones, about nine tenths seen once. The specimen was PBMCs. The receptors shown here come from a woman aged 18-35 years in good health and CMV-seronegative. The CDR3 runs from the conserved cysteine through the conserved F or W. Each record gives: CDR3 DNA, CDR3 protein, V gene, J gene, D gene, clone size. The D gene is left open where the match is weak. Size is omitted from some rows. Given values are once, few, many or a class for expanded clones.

TGTGCCAGCAGCGTAGACACCGGGCGGGGGATCTACGAGCAGTACTTC,CASSVDTGRGIYEQYF,TRBV9,TRBJ2-7,TRBD2,-
TGTGCCAGCTCAGGCAAGAGGCTCAACTATGGCTACACCTTC,CASSGKRLNYGYTF,TRBV18,TRBJ1-2,-,-
TGTGCCAGCAGCCAAACGGAGGGTTATACTGAAGCTTTCTTT,CASSQTEGYTEAFF,TRBV7-8,TRBJ1-1,-,-
TGTGCCAGCAGTTGGACAGACTCCTACGAGCAGTACTTC,CASSWTDSYEQYF,TRBV27,TRBJ2-7,-,-
TGCGCCAGCAGCCTGTCGGTGAGCTCTGGAAACACCATATATTTT,CASSLSVSSGNTIYF,TRBV5-1,TRBJ1-3,-,-
TGTGCCAGCAGCCCGGGACTAGCGGGAGAAAGGGATACGCAGTATTTT,CASSPGLAGERDTQYF,TRBV7-9,TRBJ2-3,TRBD2,-
TGTGCCAGCAGTGCCAGGGAATGGGAGCAGTACTTC,CASSAREWEQYF,TRBV6-1,TRBJ2-7,-,-
TGTGCCAGCAGTGAACGGGGTGATGGCTACACCTTC,CASSERGDGYTF,TRBV25-1,TRBJ1-2,-,-
TGTGCCAGCAGCCGACAGGGGGGTTCCTACAATGAGCAGTTCTTC,CASSRQGGSYNEQFF,TRBV28,TRBJ2-1,TRBD1,-
TGTGCCAGCAGCATATCTAGCGGGAGGGCCCCAGATACGCAGTATTTT,CASSISSGRAPDTQYF,TRBV7-9,TRBJ2-3,TRBD2,-
TGCAGCGCCGGGGACAGGGGGCCCACTGAAGCTTTCTTT,CSAGDRGPTEAFF,TRBV29-1,TRBJ1-1,TRBD1,-
TGTGCCTGGAGTAACCCCGACAGGAACTATGGCTACACCTTC,CAWSNPDRNYGYTF,TRBV30,TRBJ1-2,-,-
TGTGCCAGCAGTTACTCGGGACAGGGGGTAACTGAAGCTTTCTTT,CASSYSGQGVTEAFF,TRBV6-5,TRBJ1-1,TRBD1,-
TGCAGCGTAGCGTCTGGAAACACCATATATTTT,CSVASGNTIYF,TRBV29-1,TRBJ1-3,-,once
TGTGCCAGCACCGAAAGGGCGGGAGCAGAGACCCAGTACTTC,CASTERAGAETQYF,TRBV7-2,TRBJ2-5,TRBD2,once
TGTGCCTGGGAAGCGGGGGAGCTGTTTTTT,CAWEAGELFF,TRBV30,TRBJ2-2,-,-
TGTGCCAGCAGTTACTCGACAGGACAAGTTTCACCCCTCCACTTT,CASSYSTGQVSPLHF,TRBV6-5,TRBJ1-6,-,-
TGTGCTAGCAGCCTCACGGCCCCTGGGACAGCCGAATATGGCTACACCTTC,CASSLTAPGTAEYGYTF,TRBV28,TRBJ1-2,TRBD1,-
TGCGCCAGCAGCGGGGCCCTGAACACTGAAGCTTTCTTT,CASSGALNTEAFF,TRBV5-1,TRBJ1-1,-,-
TGTGCCAGCAGTACGGGTTCATACGAGCAGTACTTC,CASSTGSYEQYF,TRBV7-6,TRBJ2-7,-,-
TGTGCCAGCAGACGGACAGGGAGCAGTGAAAAACTGTTTTTT,CASRRTGSSEKLFF,TRBV6-5,TRBJ1-4,TRBD1,-
TGTGCCAGCAGCGCCCCGGGGGGGGGCAATGAGCAGTTCTTC,CASSAPGGGNEQFF,TRBV9,TRBJ2-1,TRBD2,-
TGTGCCAGTAGTATCGATGTCAGATCAAACTCTGGGGCCAACGTCCTGACTTTC,CASSIDVRSNSGANVLTF,TRBV19,TRBJ2-6,-,-
TGTGCCAGCAGTTTATTGCTAGCAGCAGATACGCAGTATTTT,CASSLLLAADTQYF,TRBV27,TRBJ2-3,-,-
TGTGCCAGCAGTTTTTTTTGGAGCGGGTCCCAAGAGACCCAGTACTTC,CASSFFWSGSQETQYF,TRBV28,TRBJ2-5,-,-
TGTGCCAGCAGCGTAGCACTTAAACTGGTGTACGAGCAGTACTTC,CASSVALKLVYEQYF,TRBV9,TRBJ2-7,-,-
TGTGCCAGTAGTAGAACCGGGACAGGGTACTACAATGAGCAGTTCTTC,CASSRTGTGYYNEQFF,TRBV19,TRBJ2-1,TRBD1,-
TGTGCCAGTAAGGGGGGAACCGGGACAGGACATCAGCCCCAGCATTTT,CASKGGTGTGHQPQHF,TRBV19,TRBJ1-5,TRBD1,-
TGTGCCAGCAGTTACCTAATTACCCGGGGTACTGAAGCTTTCTTT,CASSYLITRGTEAFF,TRBV6-5,TRBJ1-1,-,once
TGTGCCAGCAGCGACATCGGGGGAGCGGGATACGAGCAGTACTTC,CASSDIGGAGYEQYF,TRBV4-2,TRBJ2-7,TRBD2,-
TGTGCCAGCAGTTTACGTCAGGGTACCGATGAAAAACTGTTTTTT,CASSLRQGTDEKLFF,TRBV28,TRBJ1-4,-,-
TGTGCCAGCAGCTTGGCAGGGGCGGCGTATCAGCCCCAGCATTTT,CASSLAGAAYQPQHF,TRBV5-6,TRBJ1-5,-,-
TGCGCCAGCAGGGAAGGGACAGGGATCAATCAGCCCCAGCATTTT,CASREGTGINQPQHF,TRBV5-1,TRBJ1-5,TRBD1,once
TGTGCCTGGAGTGGCCGGACTGAAGCTTTCTTT,CAWSGRTEAFF,TRBV30,TRBJ1-1,-,-
TGTGCCAGCAGTCCATGGACAGGGGGAAATTCACCCCTCCACTTT,CASSPWTGGNSPLHF,TRBV27,TRBJ1-6,TRBD1,-
TGTGCCAGCAGCTCTAAGTACAGCTACGATAATCGCGGCTACACCTTC,CASSSKYSYDNRGYTF,TRBV27,TRBJ1-2,-,many
TGCGCCAACAGCTTGTCAGGGATTGCCGCCAATGAGCAGTTCTTC,CANSLSGIAANEQFF,TRBV5-1,TRBJ2-1,-,-
TGTGCCAGCAGCTTTAGGCGAAGAGGGAGATACACTGAAGCTTTCTTT,CASSFRRRGRYTEAFF,TRBV7-2,TRBJ1-1,-,-
TGTGCCAGCAGTCTAGAATCCCCGGGACAGGGGTCTTACGAGCAGTACTTC,CASSLESPGQGSYEQYF,TRBV28,TRBJ2-7,TRBD1,-
TGTGCCAGTTCCGTCGGGACAGGGTTACATCAGCCCCAGCATTTT,CASSVGTGLHQPQHF,TRBV19,TRBJ1-5,TRBD1,-